The TCR beta chain described here comes from a study of T cell responses to AZD1222 COVID-19 vaccine. The CDR3 is 18 residues long. The ends lost 5 bases at V and 4 bases at J; junction bases unmatched: 16. Germline CDR1 reads LNHDA; CDR2 reads SQIVND (reference sequence). In regard to this clone: Antigen unknown.

The study, taken as a whole, reports: There were vaccine-associated CD4 TCRs across spike, dominant at 160-218 and 743-854. Donors were chiefly white British, with a greater number of females, and clonal diversity was perhaps underestimated.

Profiled with immunoSEQ multiplex PCR; TCRdb holds only in-frame clones, not every one. The sample lists 110,000 or so clones, around 89% occurring once. V gene TRBV19 combines with J gene TRBJ1-2; 10 bases are shared with TRBD1. The source is an adult who received the AZD1222 COVID-19 vaccine. The sample here was peripheral blood, taken 28 days after the second AZD1222 dose. Written as DNA, the CDR3 is TGTGCCAGTAGTGCCCTCCGGGACAGGGGACCCCAGGGCTATGGCTACACCTTC. Translation gives CASSALRDRGPQGYGYTF.